This TCR beta chain was retrieved from a study of OX40 agonist ivuxolimab in advanced cancers. Study as a whole: Patient treatment consisted of intravenous ivuxolimab administration every 2 weeks at 0.01 to 10 mg/kg. Participants could have had prior anti-PD-1, anti-PD-L1 or anti-CTLA-4 therapy, and around 43% had some.

This clone was counted a single time. V was trimmed by 8 bases and J by 2 bases, leaving 18 bases between them. Germline V lookup: CDR1 LNHDA, CDR2 SQIVND (reference sequence). The CDR3 has 15 residues. The protocol was immunoSEQ multiplex PCR, while the TCRdb copy is restricted to in-frame clones and leaves out a portion. Of approximately 46,000 clones listed, 60% to 80% are singletons. This TCR derives from an adult with an advanced solid tumor such as melanoma, head and neck, liver or kidney cancer. This specimen consisted of CD4+ or CD8+ T cells sorted from blood, obtained in a trial of the OX40 agonist ivuxolimab. This rearrangement joins TRBV19 to TRBJ1-2, with D possibly matching TRBD1 (6 bases). CDR3 in DNA: TGTGCCAGTTCCATTGTGGGCAGGGGAAACTATGGCTACACCTTC. Encoded protein: CASSIVGRGNYGYTF.